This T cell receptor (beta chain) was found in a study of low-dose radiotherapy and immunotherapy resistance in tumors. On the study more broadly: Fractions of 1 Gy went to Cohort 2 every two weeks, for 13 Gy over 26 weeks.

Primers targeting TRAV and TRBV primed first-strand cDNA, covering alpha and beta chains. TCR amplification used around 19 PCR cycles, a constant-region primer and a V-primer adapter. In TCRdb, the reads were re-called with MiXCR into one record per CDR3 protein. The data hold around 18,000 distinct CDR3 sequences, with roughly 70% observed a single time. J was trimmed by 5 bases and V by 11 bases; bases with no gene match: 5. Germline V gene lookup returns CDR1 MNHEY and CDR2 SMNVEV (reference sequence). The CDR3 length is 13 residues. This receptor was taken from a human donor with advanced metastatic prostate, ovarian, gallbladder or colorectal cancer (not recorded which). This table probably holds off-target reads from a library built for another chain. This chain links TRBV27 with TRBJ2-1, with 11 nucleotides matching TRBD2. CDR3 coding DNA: TGTGCCGCTGGGACTAGCGGCCACAATGAGCAGTTCTTC. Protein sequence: CAAGTSGHNEQFF.